The T cell receptor (beta chain) described here comes from a study of T cells in localized non-small cell lung cancer. General study points: Clonality of T cells reached its maximum in uninvolved adjacent lung, surpassing tumor.

A few counts support this clone. What it recognizes is unknown. The protocol was immunoSEQ multiplex PCR, while the TCRdb copy is restricted to in-frame clones and leaves out a portion. The sample records 78,000 or so clones, approximately 84% being singletons. The CDR3 length is 12 residues. Looked up from germline, CDR1 is SNHLY and CDR2 is FYNNEI. This chain links TRBV2 with TRBJ1-4; D uncertain. Sequences were derived from peripheral blood, sampled before any cancer treatment. The origin of this receptor is a man between 40 and 69 years old with stage I lung adenocarcinoma. CDR3 sequence (DNA): TGTGCAAGCGGGGTGGGCAATGAAAAACTGTTTTTT. Protein sequence: CASGVGNEKLFF. Combining the CDR3 with reference TRBV2 and TRBJ1-4 gives the whole variable domain EPEVTQTPSHQVTQMGQEVILRCVPISNHLYFYWYRQILGQKVEFLVSFYNNEISEKSEIFDDQFSVERPDGSNFTLKIRSTKLEDSAMYFCASGVGNEKLFFGSGTQLSVL.